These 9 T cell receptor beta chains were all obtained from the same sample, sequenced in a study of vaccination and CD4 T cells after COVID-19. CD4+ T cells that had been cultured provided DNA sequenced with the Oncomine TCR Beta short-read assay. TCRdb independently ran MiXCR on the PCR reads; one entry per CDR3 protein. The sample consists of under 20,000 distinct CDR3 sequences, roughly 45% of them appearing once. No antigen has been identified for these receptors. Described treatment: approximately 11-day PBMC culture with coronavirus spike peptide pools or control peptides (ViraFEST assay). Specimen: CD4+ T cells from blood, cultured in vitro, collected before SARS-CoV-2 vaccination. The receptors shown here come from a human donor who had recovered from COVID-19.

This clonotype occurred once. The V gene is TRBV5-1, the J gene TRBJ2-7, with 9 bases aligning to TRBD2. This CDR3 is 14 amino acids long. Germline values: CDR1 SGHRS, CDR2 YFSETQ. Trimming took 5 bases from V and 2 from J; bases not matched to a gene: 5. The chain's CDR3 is CASSSGTSTYEQYF. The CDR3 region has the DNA TGCGCCAGCAGTTCCGGGACTAGCACCTACGAGCAGTACTTC. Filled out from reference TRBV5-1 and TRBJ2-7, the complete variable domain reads KAGVTQTPRYLIKTRGQQVTLSCSPISGHRSVSWYQQTPGQGLQFLFEYFSETQRNKGNFPGRFSGRQFSNSRSEMNVSTLELGDSALYLCASSSGTSTYEQYFGPGTRLTVT.

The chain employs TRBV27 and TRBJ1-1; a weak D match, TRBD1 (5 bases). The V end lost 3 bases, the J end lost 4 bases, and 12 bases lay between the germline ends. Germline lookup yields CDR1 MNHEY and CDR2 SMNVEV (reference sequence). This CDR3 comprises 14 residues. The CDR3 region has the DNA TGTGCCAGCAGTTTTTCCGGGGGGATCACTGAAGCTTTCTTT. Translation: CASSFSGGITEAFF.

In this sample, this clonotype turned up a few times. The CDR3 DNA sequence: TGTGCCAGCAGTGGGGGCGAACAGGGCTCCTACGAGCAGTACTTC. Protein sequence: CASSGGEQGSYEQYF. The chain links TRBV6-1 to TRBJ2-7; perhaps TRBD1 as D (6 bases). V shed 4 bases and J shed 0 bases, with 13 bases lying between them. CDR3 length: 15 amino acids. Germline V gives CDR1 MNHNS, CDR2 SASEGT.

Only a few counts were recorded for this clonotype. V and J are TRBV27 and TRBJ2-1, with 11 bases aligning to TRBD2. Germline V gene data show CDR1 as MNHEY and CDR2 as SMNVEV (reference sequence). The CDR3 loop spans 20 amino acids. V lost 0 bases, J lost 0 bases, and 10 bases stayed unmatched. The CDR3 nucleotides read TGTGCCAGCAGTTTATCGCGGGGACTAGCGGCTAAGGGCTCCTACAATGAGCAGTTCTTC. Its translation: CASSLSRGLAAKGSYNEQFF.

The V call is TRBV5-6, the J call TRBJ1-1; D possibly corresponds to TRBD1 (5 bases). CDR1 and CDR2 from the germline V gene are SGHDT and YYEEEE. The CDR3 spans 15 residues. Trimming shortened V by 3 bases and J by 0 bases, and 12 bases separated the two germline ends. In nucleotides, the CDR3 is TGTGCCAGCAGCTCCCCAGGACATCTGAACACTGAAGCTTTCTTT. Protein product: CASSSPGHLNTEAFF.

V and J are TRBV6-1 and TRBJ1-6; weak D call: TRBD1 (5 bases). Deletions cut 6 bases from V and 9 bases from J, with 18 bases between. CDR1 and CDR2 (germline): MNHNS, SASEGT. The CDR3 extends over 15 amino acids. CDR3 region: CASSVDILTGSPLHF. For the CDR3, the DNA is TGTGCCAGCAGCGTGGACATCCTGACGGGTTCACCCCTCCACTTT.

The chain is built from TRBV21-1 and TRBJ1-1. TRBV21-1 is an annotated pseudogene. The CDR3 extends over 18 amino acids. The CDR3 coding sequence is TGTGCCAGCAGCAAAGGAAACGACTTGGGAGACTGGGAAACTGAAGCTTTCTTT. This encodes CASSKGNDLGDWETEAFF.

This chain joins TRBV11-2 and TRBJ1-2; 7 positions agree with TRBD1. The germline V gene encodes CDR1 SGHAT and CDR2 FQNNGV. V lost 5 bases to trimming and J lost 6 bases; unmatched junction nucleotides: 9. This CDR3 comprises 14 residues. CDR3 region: CASSLMTGSDGYTF. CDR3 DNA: TGTGCCAGCAGCCTCATGACAGGGTCGGATGGCTACACCTTC.

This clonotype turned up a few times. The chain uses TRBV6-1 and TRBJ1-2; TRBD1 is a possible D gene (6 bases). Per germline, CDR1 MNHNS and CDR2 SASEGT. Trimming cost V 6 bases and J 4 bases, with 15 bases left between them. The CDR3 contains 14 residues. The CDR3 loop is CASRPTGQSYGYTF. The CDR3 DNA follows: TGTGCCAGCAGACCTACCGGACAGAGCTATGGCTACACCTTC.